This T cell receptor beta chain was identified during a study of cytomegalovirus exposure and HLA in healthy donors (TCRdb year 2017). Regarding the complete study: An earlier analysis of roughly 500 of the donors reported approximately 300 Gb of sequence data and 95 million to 130 million unique TCR beta sequences obtained from approximately 180 million T cells. In a later analysis, previously published TCR beta repertoires from hundreds of donors were re-analyzed and high-resolution HLA genotyping was added so that TCR occurrence patterns could be studied. Donor age, sex, ethnicity and CMV serostatus were collected together with the repertoire data. All discovery cohort repertoires had been generated using a single sequencing platform. Rather than using new phenotypic data, the later analysis identified candidate immune exposures from TCR beta sequences and from how often those sequences occurred across donors. Along with the roughly 610-subject first cohort, a separate validation cohort of some 130 different subjects was used. A later genetic analysis used genome-wide SNP genotypes for about three fifths of the 666 donors, treating that subset as a discovery cohort. The study profiled the T cell repertoires of 666 subjects by immunosequencing and related them to cytomegalovirus serostatus. Typing coverage varied by locus: roughly 629-640 donors for A, B, C, DRB1 and DQB1; approximately 560 for DQA1; 606 for DPA1; more than 450 for DPB1. High-throughput TCR immunosequencing, statistical association of individual TCRs with disease status, and machine learning were combined to predict cytomegalovirus infection status. The genetic ancestry cluster associated with self-reported Caucasian donors included roughly 84% of the 398 genotyped donors. HLA typing covered class I and class II loci at four-digit resolution. Among roughly 400 genotyped donors of the cohort, an average of about 240,000 unique TCR beta nucleotide sequences was sequenced per donor, of which about 18% were non-productive. Four to six DR-DQ haplotypes were handled as single units for association and clustering, since linkage in the cohort was strong. In an earlier analysis of 500 to 650 of the donors, high-throughput TCR beta sequencing was used to judge whether each TCR beta V gene segment behaved as functional or pseudogenic. The study aimed to test whether cataloging public T cell receptors could reveal signatures of past pathogen exposure. About 300 gigabases of sequencing data and tens of millions of unique TCR sequences made up an early release that covered approximately 650 HLA-typed donors.

The cohort consisted of hundreds of healthy bone marrow donors. At the time of sampling, every cohort member was nominally healthy, though immune exposures that went unrecorded were likely present. The donor was CMV seronegative and belonged to the group of approximately 320 seronegative cohort members. Each donor provided a peripheral blood sample, and peripheral blood mononuclear cells were used for TCR beta sequencing. Genomic DNA was extracted from the blood cell samples with the Qiagen DNeasy Blood Extraction Kit. Results the study describes overall, beyond this receptor: Because the 87-base-pair reads could not distinguish some IMGT-functional V segments, including TRBV6-2 and TRBV6-3, those segments were excluded. When HLA alleles, especially DR and DQ, strongly co-occurred, attributing TCR associations to individual alleles was difficult. Compared with the approximately 670-donor mean, donors in an Asian-associated ancestry cluster had fewer N-insertions in productive TCRs, according to a later genetic analysis. Three of the identified cytomegalovirus-associated TCR beta chains were confirmed in vitro to be specific for cytomegalovirus antigens. A cluster of highly shared sequence variants was judged likely to be a technical artifact of the sequencing pipeline. The authors suggested that the approach could potentially be generalized to other disease states and immunological phenotypes. A later analysis found that TCR association rates varied across HLA loci, with DRB1 alleles showing the most associated TCRs and HLA-C alleles the fewest. A further reported finding was that TCR beta sequences accurately predicted the HLA-A and HLA-B alleles for most subjects in the first cohort. The classifier was reported to diagnose cytomegalovirus status with high specificity and sensitivity in both the original and validation cohorts. In the study, 150 to 200 TCR beta chains were listed as associated with cytomegalovirus. A later analysis found that HLA-associated TCR beta chains were more clonally expanded and had lower generation probabilities than equally common non-associated chains. V-gene and J-gene trimming of TCR beta chains was associated with a missense DCLRE1C variant in a later genetic analysis, and the association was replicated in an independent cohort. The presence/absence analyses assumed that sequencing depth was roughly uniform across donors, and that assumption may not be true. Immune exposure information for the cohort was limited to CMV serostatus. A later analysis associated about 17,000 TCR beta sequences with specific HLA alleles at a false discovery rate of 0.05. An earlier analysis of approximately 600 of the donors showed that most TCR beta V segments appeared in productive rearrangements either about 90% or about 30% of the time, which broadly matched IMGT annotations. Several of the top co-occurrence clusters appeared to be linked to parvovirus B19, influenza, CMV and Epstein-Barr virus, according to a later analysis. In a later analysis, most CMV-associated TCR beta chains were found to appear HLA-restricted, with HLA associations seemingly driven largely by CMV exposure. Across donors, most TCR sequences were observed very rarely, whereas some public TCRs were present in many individuals. Because HLA typing was missing for some donors at each locus, association tests included only the typed subset. The earlier analysis of around 600 of the donors excluded fewer than 20 rarely observed V segments, including chromosome 9 orphons, because counts were too low. Linkage disequilibrium might explain the correlated functional status among segregating V segments, but an unknown experimental factor could not be excluded. This cohort had only TCR beta chains sequenced, and the lack of alpha or paired-chain data limited which features could be detected.

CDR3 length: 15 amino acids, cysteine to phenylalanine. Only CDR3 DNA is held: 45 bases, read in frame from base 1. V loses 0 bases, J loses 2 bases, and the germline ends lie 11 bases apart. Reading the germline V gene (reference sequence) gives CDR1 SGHNT and CDR2 YYREEE. Remarks on this clone: Its antigen remains unidentified. One base away there is no much larger clone; base qualities are not given.

The library relied on the immunoSEQ multiplex PCR assay. For the multiplex PCR, a mixture combining 60 forward primers for TCR Vbeta segments and 13 reverse primers for TCR Jbeta segments was used. The CDR3 region of rearranged TCR beta genes was amplified from genomic DNA with a multiplex PCR assay. On the Illumina HiSeq System, the amplified TCR beta libraries were sequenced as 87-base-pair reads. On the authors' methods: A later analysis counted about 76 million unique TCR beta chains across the roughly 700 repertoires, and 9.5 million to 11 million of these chains were shared by at least two donors. Raw reads were error-corrected and collapsed into unique sequences with a nearest-neighbor algorithm that merged closely related sequences to remove PCR and sequencing errors. CDR3 sequences were aligned to IMGT reference sequences to assign V, D and J gene segments. For a sequence to be retained, at least a six-nucleotide match to both a V gene segment and a J gene segment was required. Rearrangements were classified as productive when the CDR3 lacked stop codons and remained in frame with V and J, and all other rearrangements were classified as non-productive. CDR3 was defined according to IMGT convention as the region running from the second conserved V-encoded cysteine to the conserved J-encoded phenylalanine. The earlier analysis of 550 to 650 of the donors excluded any sequence lacking an unambiguous match to a single V gene segment. An earlier analysis of some 610 of the donors called V segments functional above 56.7% productive rearrangements and segregating when the between-donor standard deviation exceeded 5%. A statistical classification framework was built for diagnosing cytomegalovirus status from the catalog of TCR beta chain sequences. In a later analysis, V and J genes were assigned by comparing TCR nucleotide sequences against IMGT/GENE-DB human TR gene sequences. The TCRdist pipeline was used in a later analysis to assign CDR3 sequences and most-parsimonious VDJ recombination scenarios. In a later analysis, every TCR beta chain was defined by the combination of its CDR3 amino acid sequence and its V-gene family, and reads without a unique V-gene family were dropped. As a way to deal with suspected cross-contamination and a sequencing artifact, a later analysis dropped roughly 600 nucleotide sequences that were highly shared and had low generation probability. In a later analysis, a clonal expansion index for each public chain was calculated from normalized within-repertoire ranks of inferred template counts. In a later analysis, generation probabilities were computed using a VDJ recombination model fitted to out-of-frame rearrangements, and the results were checked against IGoR. A later analysis scored TCR-TCR, TCR-HLA and TCR-CMV co-occurrence with hypergeometric tests, applying a repertoire-size bias correction to TCR pairs. To estimate false discovery rates, a later analysis permuted the HLA or CMV assignments 20 times. In a later analysis, co-occurring TCRs were grouped with DBSCAN, and TCRdist sequence similarity was added when clustering was performed within HLA-allele-positive subsets. For co-occurrence clustering, repertoires with fewer than 30,000 or more than 120,000 public chains were excluded, along with 4 to 6 repertoires with anomalous nucleotide sharing. Sourced from immuneACCESS, this table was stored by TCRdb with only in-frame sequences that have V and J called. A share of the clones is absent; for the studies checked, an unresolved V gene accounts for under half, and the remainder has no known explanation. D and trimming come from the DNA, and the V and J calls and clone size come from that table. This sample is represented by 100,000 to 150,000 clones; about 80% of them were singletons. The top ten constitute 1% of the sample.

This receptor was obtained from a man in his forties in good health and CMV-seronegative. Source material: PBMCs. The V and J segments used are TRBV5-4 and TRBJ2-5, and TRBD1 may be the D gene, going by 6 matching bases. CDR3 loop: CASSLGGTGQETQYF. The DNA sequence is given as TGTGCCAGCAGCTTGGGTGGCACAGGGCAAGAGACCCAGTACTTC.